A selection of T cell receptor beta chains follows, all from one sample in a study of T cells after yellow fever vaccination. MiXCR was run by TCRdb on the 5' RACE reads, yielding one entry per CDR3 protein. Among 300,000 to 450,000 distinct CDR3 sequences listed, roughly 6.2% were seen once. Material: PBMCs, obtained 5 days after the yellow fever booster vaccination. The receptors shown here come from a man aged 25-45 years who received the YFV17D yellow fever vaccine. The CDR3 runs from the conserved cysteine through the conserved F or W. A D gene is named only where the DNA matches it firmly. Clone size, where shown, is once, few, many, or a class for clones that have expanded.

>TRBV9|TRBD1|TRBJ2-1|few|16
CASSVGVGQGANEQFF
TGTGCCAGCAGCGTAGGAGTGGGACAGGGGGCTAATGAGCAGTTCTTC
>TRBV7-6|-|TRBJ2-5|-|16
CASSLEGRLGIETQYF
TGTGCCAGCAGCTTAGAAGGAAGGTTAGGTATAGAGACCCAGTACTTC
>TRBV7-2|-|TRBJ2-3|many|12
CASSLGAGTQYF
TGTGCCAGCAGCTTAGGGGCGGGTACGCAGTATTTT
>TRBV20-1|TRBD1|TRBJ2-1|many|13
CSADRGQMNEQFF
TGCAGTGCTGACAGGGGGCAGATGAATGAGCAGTTCTTC
>TRBV7-2|TRBD1|TRBJ2-7|-|15
CASSLAGTGWYEQYF
TGTGCCAGCAGCTTAGCGGGGACAGGGTGGTACGAGCAGTACTTC
>TRBV20-1|-|TRBJ2-3|many|13
CSARVGVPDTQYF
TGCAGTGCTAGAGTGGGAGTCCCAGATACGCAGTATTTT
>TRBV14|-|TRBJ2-7|many|14
CASSNPGRFSEQYF
TGTGCCAGCAGCAACCCAGGGAGGTTCTCCGAGCAGTACTTC
>TRBV6-4|-|TRBJ2-1|many|11
CASNLYNEQFF
TGTGCCAGCAACCTTTACAATGAGCAGTTCTTC
>TRBV19|-|TRBJ2-4|-|16
CASSIGIQGTKNIQYF
TGTGCCAGTAGTATAGGAATACAGGGAACCAAAAACATTCAGTACTTC
>TRBV7-2|-|TRBJ2-1|few|15
CASSDRASSYNEQFF
TGTGCCAGCAGCGACCGGGCCTCGTCCTACAATGAGCAGTTCTTC
>TRBV24-1|TRBD1|TRBJ2-2|-|16
CATSDTGTGAAGELFF
TGTGCCACCAGTGATACCGGGACAGGGGCTGCCGGGGAGCTGTTTTTT
>TRBV7-2|TRBD2|TRBJ2-2|many|14
CASEASGRPGELFF
TGTGCCAGCGAAGCTAGCGGGAGACCCGGGGAGCTGTTTTTT
>TRBV5-1|-|TRBJ2-6|few|19
CASSLAHQGKDSGANVLTF
TGCGCCAGCAGCTTGGCCCATCAGGGGAAGGATTCTGGGGCCAACGTCCTGACTTTC
>TRBV20-1|TRBD2|TRBJ2-1|few|14
CSARRGTSGNEQFF
TGCAGTGCTAGGCGGGGGACTAGCGGGAATGAGCAGTTCTTC
>TRBV3-1|-|TRBJ2-2|few|16
CASSQDRTDNTGELFF
TGTGCCAGCAGCCAAGATCGGACCGACAACACCGGGGAGCTGTTTTTT
>TRBV28|-|TRBJ2-3|many|14
CASRPGTNTDTQYF
TGTGCCAGCAGACCCGGGACCAACACAGATACGCAGTATTTT
>TRBV5-1|-|TRBJ2-1|few|14
CASSLALGINEQFF
TGCGCCAGCAGCTTGGCCCTAGGGATCAATGAGCAGTTCTTC
>TRBV7-8|TRBD2|TRBJ2-1|many|14
CASSLATGGYEQFF
TGTGCCAGCAGCTTAGCAACGGGAGGCTATGAGCAGTTCTTC
>TRBV3-1|-|TRBJ2-5|-|14
CASSQLGREETQYF
TGTGCCAGCAGCCAATTGGGACGTGAAGAGACCCAGTACTTC
>TRBV3-1|-|TRBJ2-5|-|15
CASSRSFSGQETQYF
TGTGCCAGCAGCCGTTCGTTCAGCGGCCAAGAGACCCAGTACTTC
>TRBV25-1|-|TRBJ2-5|-|14
CASSEVGNQETQYF
TGTGCCAGCAGTGAAGTAGGTAACCAAGAGACCCAGTACTTC
>TRBV29-1|-|TRBJ1-1|-|13
CSVEFQGSTEAFF
TGCAGCGTTGAATTTCAGGGAAGCACTGAAGCTTTCTTT
>TRBV7-2|-|TRBJ2-7|many|13
CASSLAEGYEQYF
TGTGCCAGCAGCTTAGCGGAGGGGTACGAGCAGTACTTC
>TRBV7-2|TRBD2|TRBJ2-5|-|15
CASSLGGGSRETQYF
TGTGCCAGCAGCTTAGGGGGGGGTAGCCGGGAGACCCAGTACTTC
>TRBV20-1|TRBD2|TRBJ2-7|-|14
CSARTSGASYEQYF
TGCAGTGCTAGGACTAGCGGGGCCTCCTACGAGCAGTACTTC
>TRBV7-2|-|TRBJ1-6|-|11
CASSLNSPPHF
TGTGCCAGCAGCCTGAATTCACCCCCCCACTTT
>TRBV6-2/TRBV6-3|-|TRBJ1-2|-|11
CASTSTYGYTF
TGTGCCAGCACCTCGACCTATGGCTACACCTTC
>TRBV10-3|TRBD2|TRBJ2-7|few|16
CAIRESSGRGADEQYF
TGTGCCATCAGAGAATCTAGCGGGAGAGGCGCGGACGAGCAGTACTTC
>TRBV5-1|TRBD2|TRBJ2-7|few|13
CASSLAGEVEQYF
TGCGCCAGCAGCTTAGCGGGAGAGGTCGAGCAGTACTTC
>TRBV4-3|-|TRBJ2-7|few|15
CASSQAAGTSYEQYF
TGCGCCAGCAGCCAAGCGGCGGGGACCTCCTACGAGCAGTACTTC
>TRBV5-1|-|TRBJ2-7|few|13
CASSLEEPERQYF
TGCGCCAGCAGCTTGGAGGAACCGGAACGGCAGTACTTC
>TRBV3-1|-|TRBJ2-7|-|13
CASSHGGAYEQYF
TGTGCCAGCAGCCATGGCGGGGCCTACGAGCAGTACTTC
>TRBV10-1|-|TRBJ2-6|few|15
CASSTGISGANVLTF
TGCGCCAGCAGTACAGGGATCTCTGGGGCCAACGTCCTGACTTTC
>TRBV5-1|-|TRBJ2-5|-|17
CASSLIGVGGGQETQYF
TGCGCCAGCAGCTTAATAGGAGTTGGGGGCGGTCAAGAGACCCAGTACTTC
>TRBV20-1|-|TRBJ1-5|-|15
CSARTIQGSNQPQHF
TGCAGTGCTAGAACGATACAGGGTAGCAATCAGCCCCAGCATTTT
>TRBV14|TRBD1|TRBJ2-7|few|14
CASSLDRVTWEQYF
TGTGCCAGCAGCCTAGACAGGGTAACGTGGGAGCAGTACTTC
>TRBV19|-|TRBJ2-2|many|15
CASKLRGDFTGELFF
TGTGCCAGTAAATTGAGGGGGGATTTCACCGGGGAGCTGTTTTTT
>TRBV11-2|-|TRBJ2-3|-|17
CASSLDRFLGSTDTQYF
TGTGCCAGCAGCTTAGATAGGTTTTTGGGCAGCACAGATACGCAGTATTTT
>TRBV23-1|-|TRBJ2-7|-|11
CARPNLGEQYF
TGCGCCAGGCCTAATTTAGGGGAGCAGTACTTC
>TRBV5-1|-|TRBJ2-5|-|14
CASSFQADQETQYF
TGCGCCAGCAGCTTTCAAGCGGACCAAGAGACCCAGTACTTC
>TRBV19|TRBD1|TRBJ2-3|many|13
CASSTNRGDTQYF
TGTGCCAGTAGTACTAACAGGGGAGATACGCAGTATTTT
>TRBV5-1|-|TRBJ1-2|few|16
CASSQTTTRQASGYTF
TGCGCCAGCAGCCAAACTACTACACGACAGGCCAGCGGCTACACCTTC